This TCR beta chain appears in the sequencing data of a study of T cells expressing NK-cell markers. Across the whole study: It was sorted CD3+CD56-NKG2C+, CD3+CD56+NKG2C- and CD3+CD56+NKG2C+ T cells that provided the TCR beta repertoires.

A word on this clonotype: Its matching antigen is unknown.

TCRdb derives one entry per CDR3 protein from the 5' RACE reads, leaving out DNA. The table for this sample gives approximately 380,000 distinct CDR3 sequences. Regarding the study as a whole: No clear determination of HCMV specificity was made for expanded NKG2C+ T cell clones. These clonotypes, the leaders elsewhere, also led the CD3+CD56-NKG2C+ fraction in several donors.

Germline V gene sequence: CDR1 SNHLY, CDR2 FYNNEI. This CDR3 has 15 residues. The receptor's source is a man aged 18 to 69 in good health. V and J are TRBV2 and TRBJ1-4; the TCRdb D gene call, TRBD1, has no DNA to confirm it. Sequences were obtained from blood T cells: a sorted CD56 or NKG2C T cell subset, CD4+ or CD8+ T cells, or bulk PBMC T cells (not recorded which). CDR3 protein: CASSLGQAENEKLFF.